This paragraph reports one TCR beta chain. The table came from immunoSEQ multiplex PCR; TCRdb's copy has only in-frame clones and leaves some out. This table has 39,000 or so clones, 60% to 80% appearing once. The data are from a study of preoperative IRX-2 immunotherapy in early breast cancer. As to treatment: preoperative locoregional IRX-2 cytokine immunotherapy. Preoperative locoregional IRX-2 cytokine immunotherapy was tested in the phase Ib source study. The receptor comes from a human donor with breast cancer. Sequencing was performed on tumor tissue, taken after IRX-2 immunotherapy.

CDR3 residues: CASSLTGTGKRYEQYF. The CDR3 bases are TGTGCCAGCAGCTTGACCGGGACAGGGAAAAGGTACGAGCAGTACTTC. This rearrangement joins TRBV28 to TRBJ2-7, with TRBD1 matching over 9 bases. The CDR3 spans 16 residues. V dropped 6 bases and J dropped 4; count of bases not matched to a gene: 13. CDR1 and CDR2 from the germline V gene are MDHEN and SYDVKM.